This T cell receptor beta chain comes out of a study of blood T cell repertoires in COVID-19. At the level of the study: Acute-phase and convalescent COVID-19 samples originated in the United States, Italy and Spain. Sources were T cells, B-cell-depleted T cells, or PBMCs; the material itself was cDNA or gDNA.

Trimming pared 1 base from V and 2 bases from J, leaving 15 bases between. The germline V gene has CDR1 SGHAT and CDR2 FQNNGV. CDR3 length: 18 amino acids. Per the original methods: By means of reference gene primer amplification, nucleated cell counts were estimated. Generated by immunoSEQ multiplex PCR, the TCRdb table keeps only in-frame clones and is missing some. Clone size and V and J calls were adopted from that table, with D and trimming inferred from the DNA. The sample has more than 55,000 clones, 70% to 80% seen once; the top ten hold approximately 30%. This TCR derives from a human donor in a cohort sampled during active COVID-19. The sequenced sample was peripheral blood. V and J are TRBV11-2 and TRBJ2-6; D gene ambiguous. CDR3 in amino acids: CASSLVKATTPGANVLTF. The CDR3 DNA sequence: TGTGCCAGCAGCTTAGTAAAGGCTACGACTCCTGGGGCCAACGTCCTGACTTTC. The entire variable domain, with the rest obtained from reference TRBV11-2 and TRBJ2-6, is as follows: EAGVAQSPRYKIIEKRQSVAFWCNPISGHATLYWYQQILGQGPKLLIQFQNNGVVDDSQLPKDRFSAERLKGVDSTLKIQPAKLEDSAVYLCASSLVKATTPGANVLTFGAGSRLTVL.